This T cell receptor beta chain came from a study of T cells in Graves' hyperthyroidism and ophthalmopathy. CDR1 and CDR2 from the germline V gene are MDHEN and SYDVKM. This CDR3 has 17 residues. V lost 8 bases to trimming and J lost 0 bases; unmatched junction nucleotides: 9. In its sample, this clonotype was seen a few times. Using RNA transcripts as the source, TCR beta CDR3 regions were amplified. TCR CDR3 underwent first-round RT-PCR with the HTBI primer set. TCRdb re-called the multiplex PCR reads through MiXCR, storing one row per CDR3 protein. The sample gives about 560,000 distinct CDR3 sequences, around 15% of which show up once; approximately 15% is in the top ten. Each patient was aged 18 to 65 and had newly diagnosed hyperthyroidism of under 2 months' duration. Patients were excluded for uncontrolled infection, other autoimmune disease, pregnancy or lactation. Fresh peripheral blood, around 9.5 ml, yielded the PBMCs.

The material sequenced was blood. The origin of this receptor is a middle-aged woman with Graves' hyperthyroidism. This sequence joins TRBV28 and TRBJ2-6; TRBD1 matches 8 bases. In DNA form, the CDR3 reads TGTGCCAGCTTGGGACAGGCCCTCAGCTCTGGGGCCAACGTCCTGACTTTC. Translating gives CASLGQALSSGANVLTF.